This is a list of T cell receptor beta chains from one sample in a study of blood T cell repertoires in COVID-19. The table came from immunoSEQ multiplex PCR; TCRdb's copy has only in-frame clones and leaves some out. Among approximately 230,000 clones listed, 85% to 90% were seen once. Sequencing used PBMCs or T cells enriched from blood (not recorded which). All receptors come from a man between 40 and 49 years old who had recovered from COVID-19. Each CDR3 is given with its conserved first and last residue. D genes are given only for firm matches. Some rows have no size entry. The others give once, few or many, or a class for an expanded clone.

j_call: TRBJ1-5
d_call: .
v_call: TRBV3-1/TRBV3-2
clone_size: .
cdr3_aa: CASSLQGSQPQHF
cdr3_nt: TGTGCCAGCAGCCTCCAGGGGAGTCAGCCCCAGCATTTT

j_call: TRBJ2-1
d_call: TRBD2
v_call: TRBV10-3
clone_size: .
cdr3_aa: CAISFKWTSGGANEQFF
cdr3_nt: TGTGCCATCAGTTTCAAATGGACTAGCGGGGGGGCTAATGAGCAGTTCTTC

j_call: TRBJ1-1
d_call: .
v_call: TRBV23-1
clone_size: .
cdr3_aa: CASSSPGQPNTEAFF
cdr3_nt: TGCGCCAGCAGTTCCCCAGGACAGCCTAACACTGAAGCTTTCTTT

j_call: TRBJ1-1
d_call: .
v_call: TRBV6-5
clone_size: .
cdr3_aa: CASSPQANLNTEAFF
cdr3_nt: TGTGCCAGCAGTCCCCAAGCCAACTTGAACACTGAAGCTTTCTTT

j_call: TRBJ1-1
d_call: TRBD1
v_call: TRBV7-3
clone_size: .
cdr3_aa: CASSPQGMNTEAFF
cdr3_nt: TGTGCCAGCAGCCCACAGGGGATGAACACTGAAGCTTTCTTT

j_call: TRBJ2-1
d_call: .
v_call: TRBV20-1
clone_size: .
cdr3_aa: CSASGAGIGVDEQFF
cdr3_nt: TGCAGTGCTAGTGGGGCAGGGATAGGGGTGGATGAGCAGTTCTTC

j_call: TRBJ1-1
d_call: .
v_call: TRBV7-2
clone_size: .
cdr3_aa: CASRTSGRQYEAFF
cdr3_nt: TGTGCCAGCCGAACATCGGGGAGACAATATGAAGCTTTCTTT

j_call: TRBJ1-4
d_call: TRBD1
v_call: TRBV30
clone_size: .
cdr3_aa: CACRQGTAPTNEKLFF
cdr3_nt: TGTGCCTGCCGACAGGGGACGGCTCCAACTAATGAAAAACTGTTTTTT

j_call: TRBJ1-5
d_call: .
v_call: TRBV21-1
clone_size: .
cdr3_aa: CASSKDCRGNQPQHF
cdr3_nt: TGTGCCAGCAGCAAAGATTGCAGGGGAAATCAGCCCCAGCATTTT

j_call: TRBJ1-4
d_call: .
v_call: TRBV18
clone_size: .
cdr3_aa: CASSPPQGGNEKLFF
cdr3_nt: TGTGCCAGCTCACCACCGCAGGGTGGGAATGAAAAACTGTTTTTT

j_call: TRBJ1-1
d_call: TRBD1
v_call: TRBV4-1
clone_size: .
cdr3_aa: CASSQGQGAYTEAFF
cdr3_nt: TGCGCCAGCAGCCAAGGACAGGGGGCTTACACTGAAGCTTTCTTT

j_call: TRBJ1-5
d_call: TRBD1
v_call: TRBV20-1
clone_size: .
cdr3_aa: CSASFPGGFNQPQHF
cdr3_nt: TGCAGTGCTAGTTTCCCAGGGGGCTTCAATCAGCCCCAGCATTTT

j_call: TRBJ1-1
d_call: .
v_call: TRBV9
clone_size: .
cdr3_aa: CASSTGTNTEAFF
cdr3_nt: TGTGCCAGCAGCACAGGGACAAACACTGAAGCTTTCTTT

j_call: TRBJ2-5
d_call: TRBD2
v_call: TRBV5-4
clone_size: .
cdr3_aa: CASSHPSLWREEVETQYF
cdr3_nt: TGTGCCAGCAGCCACCCCTCGTTATGGCGGGAGGAGGTAGAGACCCAGTACTTC

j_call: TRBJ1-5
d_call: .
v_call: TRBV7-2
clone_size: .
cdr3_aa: CASSLGWREGQPQHF
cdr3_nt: TGTGCCAGCAGCTTAGGATGGAGGGAAGGTCAGCCCCAGCATTTT

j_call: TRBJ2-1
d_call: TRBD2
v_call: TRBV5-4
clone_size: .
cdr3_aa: CASRTTGGNYNEQFF
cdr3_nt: TGTGCCAGCAGAACAACGGGGGGGAACTACAATGAGCAGTTCTTC

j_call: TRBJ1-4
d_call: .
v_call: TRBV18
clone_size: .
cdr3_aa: CASSMRHGEKLFF
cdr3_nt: TGTGCCAGCTCAATGAGGCACGGTGAAAAACTGTTTTTT

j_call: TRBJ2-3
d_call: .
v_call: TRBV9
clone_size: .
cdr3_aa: CASSPSLGAVTDTQYF
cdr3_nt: TGTGCCAGCAGCCCGTCCCTGGGGGCGGTCACAGATACGCAGTATTTT

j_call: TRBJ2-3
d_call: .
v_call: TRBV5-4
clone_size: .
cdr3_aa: CASSFRPGSDTQYF
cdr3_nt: TGTGCCAGCAGCTTTCGACCGGGGTCTGATACGCAGTATTTT

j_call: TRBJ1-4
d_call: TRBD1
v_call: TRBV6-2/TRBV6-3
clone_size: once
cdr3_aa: CASSLDRKKLFF
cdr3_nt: TGTGCCAGCAGTCTGGACAGGAAAAAACTGTTTTTT

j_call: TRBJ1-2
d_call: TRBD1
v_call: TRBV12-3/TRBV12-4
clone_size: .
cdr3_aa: CASSSGQGYGYTF
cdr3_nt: TGTGCCAGCAGTTCCGGACAGGGCTATGGCTACACCTTC

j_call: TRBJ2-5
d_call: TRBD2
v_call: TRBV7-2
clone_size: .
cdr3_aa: CASSPGGRSGQETQYF
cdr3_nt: TGTGCCAGCAGCCCCGGGGGGAGGTCAGGGCAAGAGACCCAGTACTTC

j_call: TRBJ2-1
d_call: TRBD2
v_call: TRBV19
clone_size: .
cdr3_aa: CASSISGGSSYNEQFF
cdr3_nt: TGTGCCAGTAGTATAAGTGGCGGGAGTTCCTACAATGAGCAGTTCTTC

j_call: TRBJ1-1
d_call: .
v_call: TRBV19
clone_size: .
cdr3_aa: CASSIRPFDTEAFF
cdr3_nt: TGTGCCAGTAGTATACGTCCCTTCGACACTGAAGCTTTCTTT

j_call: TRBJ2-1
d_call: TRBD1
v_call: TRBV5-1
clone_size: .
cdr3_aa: CASIPGTGPSYNEQFF
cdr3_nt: TGCGCCAGCATCCCCGGGACAGGCCCTTCCTACAATGAGCAGTTCTTC

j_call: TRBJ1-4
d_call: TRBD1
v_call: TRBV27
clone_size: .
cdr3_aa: CASSLYGTANEKLFF
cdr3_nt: TGTGCCAGCAGTTTATATGGGACAGCCAATGAAAAACTGTTTTTT

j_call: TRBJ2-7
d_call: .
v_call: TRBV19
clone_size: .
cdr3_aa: CASSTGQLYEQYF
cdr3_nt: TGTGCCAGTAGTACCGGACAGCTCTACGAGCAGTACTTC

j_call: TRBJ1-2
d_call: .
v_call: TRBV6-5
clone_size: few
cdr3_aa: CASSYVFEGRDGYTF
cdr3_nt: TGTGCCAGCAGTTACGTCTTTGAGGGAAGGGATGGCTACACCTTC

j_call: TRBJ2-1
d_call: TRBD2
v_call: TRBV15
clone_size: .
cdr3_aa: CATSSWTSGRNEQFF
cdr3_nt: TGTGCCACCAGCAGCTGGACTAGCGGGCGGAATGAGCAGTTCTTC

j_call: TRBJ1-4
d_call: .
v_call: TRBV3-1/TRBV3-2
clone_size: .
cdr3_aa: CASSPPDSGNEKLFF
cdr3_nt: TGTGCCAGCAGCCCGCCGGACTCGGGTAATGAAAAACTGTTTTTT

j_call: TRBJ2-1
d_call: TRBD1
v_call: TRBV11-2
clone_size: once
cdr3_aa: CASSTPGQRHYEQFF
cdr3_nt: TGTGCCAGCAGCACCCCGGGACAGAGGCACTATGAGCAGTTCTTC

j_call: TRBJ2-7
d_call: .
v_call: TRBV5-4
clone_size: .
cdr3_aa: CASSLWRGEQYF
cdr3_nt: TGTGCCAGCAGCTTGTGGCGGGGCGAGCAGTACTTC

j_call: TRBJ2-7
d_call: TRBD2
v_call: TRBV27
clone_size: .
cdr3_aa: CASSLYGSSGVTAEQYF
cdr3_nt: TGTGCCAGCAGTTTATACGGGTCTAGCGGCGTCACGGCCGAGCAGTACTTC

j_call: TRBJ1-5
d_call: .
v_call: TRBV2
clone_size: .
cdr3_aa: CASSGQLVNQPQHF
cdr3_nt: TGTGCCAGCAGTGGACAGTTGGTGAATCAGCCCCAGCATTTT

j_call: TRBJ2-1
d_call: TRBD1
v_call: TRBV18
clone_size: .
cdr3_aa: CASSPSDGQGISYNEQFF
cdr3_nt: TGTGCCAGCTCACCATCGGATGGACAGGGGATCTCCTACAATGAGCAGTTCTTC